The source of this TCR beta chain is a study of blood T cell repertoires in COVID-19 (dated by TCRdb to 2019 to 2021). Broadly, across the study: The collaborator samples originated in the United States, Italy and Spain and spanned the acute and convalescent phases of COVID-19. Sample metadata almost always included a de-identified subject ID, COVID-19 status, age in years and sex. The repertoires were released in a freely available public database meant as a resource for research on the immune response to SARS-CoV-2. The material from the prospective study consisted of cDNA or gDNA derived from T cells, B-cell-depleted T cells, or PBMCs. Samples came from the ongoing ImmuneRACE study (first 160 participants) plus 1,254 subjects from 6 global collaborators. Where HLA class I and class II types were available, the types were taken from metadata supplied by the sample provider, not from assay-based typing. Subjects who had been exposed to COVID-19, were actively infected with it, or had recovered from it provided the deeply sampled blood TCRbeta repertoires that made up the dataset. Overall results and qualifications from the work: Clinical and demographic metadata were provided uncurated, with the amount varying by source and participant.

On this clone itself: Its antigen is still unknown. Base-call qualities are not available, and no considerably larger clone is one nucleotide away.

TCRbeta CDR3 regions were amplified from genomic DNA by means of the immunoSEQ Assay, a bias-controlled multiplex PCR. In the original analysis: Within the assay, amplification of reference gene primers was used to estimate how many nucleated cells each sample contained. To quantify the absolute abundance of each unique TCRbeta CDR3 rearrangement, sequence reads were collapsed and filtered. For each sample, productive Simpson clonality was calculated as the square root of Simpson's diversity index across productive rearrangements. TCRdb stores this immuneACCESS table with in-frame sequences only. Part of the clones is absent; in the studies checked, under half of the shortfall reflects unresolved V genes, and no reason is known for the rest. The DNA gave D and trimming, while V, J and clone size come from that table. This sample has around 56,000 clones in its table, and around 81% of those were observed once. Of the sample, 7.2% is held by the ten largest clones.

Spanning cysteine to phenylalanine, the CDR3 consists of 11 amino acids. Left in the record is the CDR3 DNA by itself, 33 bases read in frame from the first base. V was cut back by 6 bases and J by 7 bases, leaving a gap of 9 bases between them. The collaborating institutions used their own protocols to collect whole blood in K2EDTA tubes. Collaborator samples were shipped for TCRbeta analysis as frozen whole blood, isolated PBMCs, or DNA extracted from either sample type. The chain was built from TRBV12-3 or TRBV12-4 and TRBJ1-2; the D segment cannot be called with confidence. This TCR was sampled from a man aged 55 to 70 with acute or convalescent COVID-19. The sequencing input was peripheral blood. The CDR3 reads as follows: CASSRRGGYTF. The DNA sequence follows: TGTGCCAGCAGCAGAAGAGGTGGCTACACCTTC.